This T cell receptor beta chain was captured in a study of early T cells in non-severe SARS-CoV-2 infection. Study at large: Unpaired chains resulted from sequencing bulk RNA of unsorted whole blood.

The CDR3 spans 16 residues. Trimming left V 5 bases short and J 0 bases short, with 11 bases between. The germline CDR1 and CDR2 sequences are MRHNA and SNTAGT. TCRdb called the 5' RACE reads again in MiXCR, with one record for every CDR3 protein. The sample yields 100,000 to 130,000 distinct CDR3 sequences, over 8.5% seen once. The genes are TRBV6-4 and TRBJ2-6, with D possibly TRBD1 on 6 matching bases. This clonotype was sampled from an adult who was a healthcare worker with PCR-confirmed SARS-CoV-2 infection or an uninfected control (not recorded which). The sample was whole blood. CDR3 DNA sequence: TGTGCCAGCAGTACCCTAGGGGGCTCTGGGGCCAACGTCCTGACTTTC. It specifies CASSTLGGSGANVLTF.